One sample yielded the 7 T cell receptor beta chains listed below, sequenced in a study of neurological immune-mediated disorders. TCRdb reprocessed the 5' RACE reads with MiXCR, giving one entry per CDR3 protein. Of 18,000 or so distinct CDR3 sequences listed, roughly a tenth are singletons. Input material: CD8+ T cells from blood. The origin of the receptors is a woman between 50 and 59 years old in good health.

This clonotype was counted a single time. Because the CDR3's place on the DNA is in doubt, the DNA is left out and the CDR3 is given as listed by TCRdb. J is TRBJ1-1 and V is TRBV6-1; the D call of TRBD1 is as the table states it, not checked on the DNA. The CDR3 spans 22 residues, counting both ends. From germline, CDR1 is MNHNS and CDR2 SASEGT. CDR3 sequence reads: CAGGPWGYFSPSILVMGTEAFF.

CDR3 protein: CASSYPSPEAFF. CDR3 sequence (DNA): TGTGCCAGCAGTTACCCAAGTCCTGAAGCTTTCTTT. The gene calls are TRBV6-2 or TRBV6-3 and TRBJ1-1, with D uncertain. The length of the CDR3 is 12 residues. Trimming stripped 2 bases from V and 6 bases from J, with 7 bases between. Germline-derived CDR1 and CDR2 are MNHEY and SVGEGT.

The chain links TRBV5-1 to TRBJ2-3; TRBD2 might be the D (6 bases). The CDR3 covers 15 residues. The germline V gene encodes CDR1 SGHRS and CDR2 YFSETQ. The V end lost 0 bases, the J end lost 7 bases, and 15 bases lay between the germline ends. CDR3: CASSLVAVGGNTQYF. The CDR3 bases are TGCGCCAGCAGCTTGGTAGCGGTCGGAGGAAATACGCAGTATTTT.

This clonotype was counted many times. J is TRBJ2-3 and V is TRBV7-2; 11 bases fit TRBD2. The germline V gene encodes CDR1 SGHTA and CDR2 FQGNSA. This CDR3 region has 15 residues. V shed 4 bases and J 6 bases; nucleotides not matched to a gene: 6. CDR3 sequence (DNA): TGTGCCAGCAGCTATGTAGCGGGAGGGCGGGATACGCAGTATTTT. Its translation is CASSYVAGGRDTQYF.

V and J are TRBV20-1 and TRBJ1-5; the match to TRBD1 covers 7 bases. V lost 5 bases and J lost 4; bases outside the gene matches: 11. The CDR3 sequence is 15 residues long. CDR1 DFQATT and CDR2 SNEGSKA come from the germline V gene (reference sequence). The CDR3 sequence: CSACDRVKANQPQHF. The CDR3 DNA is TGCAGTGCTTGCGACAGGGTAAAAGCAAATCAGCCCCAGCATTTT.

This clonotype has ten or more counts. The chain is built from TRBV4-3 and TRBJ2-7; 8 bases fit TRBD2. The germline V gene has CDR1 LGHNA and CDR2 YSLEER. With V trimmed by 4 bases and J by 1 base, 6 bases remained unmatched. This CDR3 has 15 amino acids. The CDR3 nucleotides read TGCGCCAGCAGCCTTACTGGCGGGAGGTCCTACGAGCAGTACTTC. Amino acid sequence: CASSLTGGRSYEQYF.

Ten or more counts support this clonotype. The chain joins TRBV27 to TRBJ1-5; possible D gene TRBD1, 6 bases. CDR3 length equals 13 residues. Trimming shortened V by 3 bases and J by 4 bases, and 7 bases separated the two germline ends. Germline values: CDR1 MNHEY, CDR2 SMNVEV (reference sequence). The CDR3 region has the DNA TGTGCCAGCAGTTTTCAGGGGAATCAGCCCCAGCATTTT. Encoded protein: CASSFQGNQPQHF.